A single sample is the source of the 26 T cell receptor beta chains below, sequenced in a study of cytomegalovirus exposure and HLA in healthy donors. Generated by immunoSEQ multiplex PCR, the TCRdb table keeps only in-frame clones and is missing some. The sample records 120,000 or so clones, approximately 91% being singletons. Sequencing was carried out using PBMCs. The receptors originated from a man aged 18 to 30 in good health and CMV-seropositive.

This clone was seen just once. The chain joins TRBV7-8 to TRBJ1-3, with unresolved D. Between the trimmed V and J ends, which lost 0 bases and 4 bases, there was a span of 7 bases. The CDR3 runs to 14 residues. CDR1 SGHVS and CDR2 FQNEAQ come from the germline V gene. The CDR3 loop reads CASSLAPRGNTIYF. The CDR3 bases are TGTGCCAGCAGCTTAGCCCCACGGGGAAACACCATATATTTT.

The J gene is TRBJ2-1, the V gene TRBV2, with D possibly TRBD2 on 7 matching bases. Trimming took 3 bases from V and 8 from J, leaving 17 bases between them. From germline, CDR1 is SNHLY and CDR2 FYNNEI. The CDR3 has 15 amino acids. DNA of the CDR3: TGTGCCAGCAGTGACGGGGGCGGGGGCACGGATGAGCAGTTCTTC. Translation gives CASSDGGGGTDEQFF.

V gene TRBV11-2 combines with J gene TRBJ1-1, with TRBD1 matching 7 bases. With 5 bases clipped from V and 7 bases from J, the junction kept 7 bases outside the gene matches. Germline V gene lookup returns CDR1 SGHAT and CDR2 FQNNGV. This CDR3 is built from 13 residues. CDR3 in amino acids: CASSQGGFSEAFF. The CDR3 region has the DNA TGTGCCAGCAGCCAGGGGGGCTTCAGTGAAGCTTTCTTT.

The gene calls are TRBV5-1 and TRBJ1-4; weak D call: TRBD1 (5 bases). Germline CDR1 reads SGHRS; CDR2 reads YFSETQ. V was trimmed by 0 bases and J by 7 bases, leaving 10 bases between them. The CDR3 has 14 amino acids. Here the CDR3 reads CASSLEGLTEKLFF. The CDR3 DNA reads as TGCGCCAGCAGCTTGGAGGGGCTTACTGAAAAACTGTTTTTT.

The gene calls are TRBV11-2 and TRBJ2-1; 9 nucleotides agree with TRBD2. Trimming removed 4 bases from V and 3 bases from J; junction bases left unmatched: 10. This CDR3 spans 17 amino acids. Germline lookup yields CDR1 SGHAT and CDR2 FQNNGV. CDR3 region: CASSSPLLAGYYNEQFF. CDR3 in DNA: TGTGCCAGCAGCTCTCCCCTTCTAGCGGGGTACTACAATGAGCAGTTCTTC.

The sample holds one count of this clone. The chain is built from TRBV5-6 and TRBJ2-7; 12 nucleotides match TRBD1. In germline, CDR1 is SGHDT, CDR2 YYEEEE. Losses at the gene ends were 4 bases for V and 6 bases for J; bases not matched to a gene: 5. The CDR3 has 14 amino acids. CDR3 protein: CASSPGDRGREQYF. In DNA form, the CDR3 reads TGTGCCAGCAGCCCCGGGGACAGGGGGCGCGAGCAGTACTTC. Combining the CDR3 with reference TRBV5-6 and TRBJ2-7 gives the whole variable domain DAGVTQSPTHLIKTRGQQVTLRCSPKSGHDTVSWYQQALGQGPQFIFQYYEEEERQRGNFPDRFSGHQFPNYSSELNVNALLLGDSALYLCASSPGDRGREQYFGPGTRLTVT.

This clone was seen once. The chain joins TRBV28 to TRBJ2-5; TRBD1 matches at 7 bases. This CDR3 region has 15 residues. Germline V gene data show CDR1 as MDHEN and CDR2 as SYDVKM. Unmatched junction bases numbered 9, after V lost 5 bases and J lost 3 bases. The CDR3 is CASSVDRERKETQYF. The DNA of the CDR3 is TGTGCCAGCAGTGTTGACAGGGAGAGAAAAGAGACCCAGTACTTC.

The chain joins TRBV10-3 to TRBJ1-4, with 9 nucleotides matching TRBD1. The germline V gene has CDR1 ENHRY and CDR2 SYGVKD. This CDR3 comprises 14 residues. Trimming at V came to 6 bases and at J to 7 bases, leaving 6 bases not matched to a gene. CDR3 sequence (DNA): TGTGCCATCAGCCCGGACAGGGGCGGTGAAAAACTGTTTTTT. Translating gives CAISPDRGGEKLFF.

CDR3 loop: CASSSGGAQPYEQYF. CDR3 sequence (DNA): TGCGCCAGCAGCTCCGGGGGGGCCCAACCTTACGAGCAGTACTTC. The gene calls are TRBV5-1 and TRBJ2-7, with 8 bases fitting TRBD2. The CDR3 covers 15 residues. The germline gives CDR1 SGHRS, CDR2 YFSETQ. The V segment lost 3 bases and the J segment 4 bases; nucleotides outside the gene matches: 9.

The rearrangement links TRBV25-1 to TRBJ1-5, with D possibly TRBD1 on 5 matching bases. Germline V gene sequence: CDR1 MGHDK, CDR2 SYGVNS. The CDR3 contains 14 residues. Between the trimmed V and J ends, which lost 0 bases and 5 bases, there was a span of 8 bases. The DNA of the CDR3 is TGTGCCAGCAGTGAATATTGGGGGGATCAGCCCCAGCATTTT. Translating it yields CASSEYWGDQPQHF.

The rearrangement joins TRBV27 to TRBJ1-4, with D possibly TRBD1 on 6 matching bases. Trimming cost V 4 bases and J 5 bases, with 14 bases left between them. Per germline, CDR1 MNHEY and CDR2 SMNVEV (reference sequence). The CDR3 contains 15 residues. CDR3 in amino acids: CASSWMGASNEKLFF. The CDR3 nucleotides read TGTGCCAGCAGTTGGATGGGGGCTTCGAATGAAAAACTGTTTTTT.

The CDR3 is CASSLLARISGDTQYF. CDR3 nucleotide sequence: TGTGCCAGCAGCCTACTAGCGAGGATATCCGGGGATACGCAGTATTTT. The V gene is TRBV7-8, the J gene TRBJ2-3, with 7 bases that match TRBD2. Germline V gene sequence: CDR1 SGHVS, CDR2 FQNEAQ. Trimming at V came to 5 bases and at J to 6 bases, leaving 14 bases not matched to a gene. The CDR3 has 16 amino acids.

The V call is TRBV9, the J call TRBJ1-6; 7 bases map to TRBD1. Germline lookup yields CDR1 SGDLS and CDR2 YYNGEE. The CDR3 covers 15 residues. V lost 0 bases to trimming and J lost 8 bases; unmatched junction nucleotides: 5. The CDR3, as DNA: TGTGCCAGCAGCGTAGACAGGGGTGATTATTCACCCCTCCACTTT. The encoded protein is CASSVDRGDYSPLHF. Variable domain in full (rest from reference TRBV9 and TRBJ1-6): DSGVTQTPKHLITATGQRVTLRCSPRSGDLSVYWYQQSLDQGLQFLIQYYNGEERAKGNILERFSAQQFPDLHSELNLSSLELGDSALYFCASSVDRGDYSPLHFGNGTRLTVT.

The chain combines TRBV10-3 with TRBJ1-2; TRBD1 matches 9 bases. V shed 4 bases and J 8 bases; nucleotides not matched to a gene: 8. The CDR3 is made up of 14 amino acids. Germline-derived CDR1 and CDR2 are ENHRY and SYGVKD. The CDR3 sequence: CAISGTGVSDGYTF. The CDR3, as DNA: TGTGCCATCAGTGGGACAGGGGTCTCGGACGGCTACACCTTC.

This CDR3 is CASRDRDSATYEQYF. The CDR3 DNA follows: TGTGCCAGCAGGGACCGGGACAGCGCGACCTACGAGCAGTACTTC. This chain links TRBV2 with TRBJ2-7, with 7 bases matching TRBD1. CDR3 size: 15 residues. The germline CDR1 and CDR2 sequences are SNHLY and FYNNEI. The J segment lost 2 bases and the V segment lost 6 bases, leaving 10 bases of the junction unmatched.

The chain employs TRBV10-3 and TRBJ1-2; 8 bases agree with TRBD1. After removal of 3 bases from V and 1 base from J, the junction contained 10 bases not matched to a gene. In germline, CDR1 is ENHRY, CDR2 SYGVKD. This CDR3 contains 17 residues. CDR3 bases: TGTGCCATCAGTGACAGGACAGGGAGAAGTCTTAACTATGGCTACACCTTC. Protein product: CAISDRTGRSLNYGYTF.

The chain joins TRBV5-1 to TRBJ2-2, with D tentatively TRBD1 (5 bases). Germline CDR1 SGHRS, CDR2 YFSETQ. The CDR3 contains 15 residues. The V end was cut by 0 bases, the J end by 3 bases, with 9 bases between. The CDR3, as DNA: TGCGCCAGCAGCTTGGTGGCAGGGCACACCGGGGAGCTGTTTTTT. Encoded protein: CASSLVAGHTGELFF.

This chain joins TRBV4-1 and TRBJ1-4, with D maybe TRBD1 (6 bases). Per the germline V gene, CDR1 is MGHRA and CDR2 is YSYEKL. The V and J ends lost 4 bases and 0 bases respectively, with 21 bases between them. CDR3 length equals 19 residues. CDR3 DNA: TGCGCCAGCAGCCCGGGCCCCCTAGGACAGAGAGCAACTAATGAAAAACTGTTTTTT. Translating gives CASSPGPLGQRATNEKLFF.

The chain is built from TRBV15 and TRBJ1-4; 8 bases fit TRBD1. After removal of 5 bases from V and 7 bases from J, the junction contained 6 bases not matched to a gene. Germline V CDR1 and CDR2: LNHNV, YYDKDF (reference sequence). The CDR3 has 14 amino acids. The CDR3 DNA is TGTGCCACCAGCCACGACAGGGGAGCTGAAAAACTGTTTTTT. Protein product: CATSHDRGAEKLFF.

The genes are TRBV5-5 and TRBJ1-1; TRBD1 agrees at 7 bases. Trimming removed 4 bases from V and 6 bases from J; junction bases left unmatched: 15. CDR1 is SGHKS, CDR2 YYEKEE, per germline (reference sequence). CDR3 length: 16 amino acids. The CDR3 DNA follows: TGTGCCAGCAGCCCCCTGATGGGGACAGCGGTAGCTGAAGCTTTCTTT. Its translation is CASSPLMGTAVAEAFF.

The chain couples TRBV7-8 to TRBJ1-2; D remains ambiguous. With 1 base removed from V and 0 bases from J, the gap between germline ends came to 6 bases. The CDR3 covers 14 residues. The germline CDR1 and CDR2 sequences are SGHVS and FQNEAQ. This chain's CDR3 is CASSLVAANYGYTF. CDR3 nucleotide sequence: TGTGCCAGCAGCTTAGTCGCAGCTAACTATGGCTACACCTTC.

The V and J genes are TRBV11-2 and TRBJ2-3, with D possibly matching TRBD2 (5 bases). The CDR3 consists of 16 residues. Trimming took 2 bases from V and 1 from J, leaving 13 bases between them. Germline lookup yields CDR1 SGHAT and CDR2 FQNNGV. CDR3 loop: CASSLTTRTGTDTQYF. In DNA form, the CDR3 reads TGTGCCAGCAGCTTAACAACCCGGACTGGCACAGATACGCAGTATTTT.

V usage is TRBV27 and J usage is TRBJ2-1; TRBD1 is a possible D gene (6 bases). Looked up from germline, CDR1 is MNHEY and CDR2 is SMNVEV (reference sequence). The CDR3 contains 15 residues. With 6 bases removed from V and 4 bases from J, the gap between germline ends came to 16 bases. In DNA, the CDR3 is TGTGCCAGCAGCCTGGGGGCATTCGCTTACAATGAGCAGTTCTTC. Its translation: CASSLGAFAYNEQFF.

The rearrangement links TRBV11-2 to TRBJ2-1, with TRBD1 matching over 8 bases. The CDR3 is 19 amino acids. The trim removed 3 bases at V and 3 bases at J, leaving 16 bases unmatched. Germline V gene lookup returns CDR1 SGHAT and CDR2 FQNNGV. Written as DNA, the CDR3 is TGTGCCAGCAGCTTCGGACAGGGCTTATGGGAAGAGAACTACAATGAGCAGTTCTTC. This gives the protein CASSFGQGLWEENYNEQFF.

There are many counts of this clone. V gene TRBV4-2 combines with J gene TRBJ1-1; no firm D call. Trimming removed 0 bases at V and 6 bases at J, with 8 bases between. The CDR3 is 13 amino acids. Germline assignment: CDR1 LGHNA and CDR2 YNFKEQ. This CDR3 is CASSQDQVAEAFF. The CDR3 DNA reads as TGTGCCAGCAGCCAAGACCAGGTAGCTGAAGCTTTCTTT.

The chain is built from TRBV9 and TRBJ1-1, with TRBD1 as a possible D gene (5 bases). CDR1 and CDR2 from the germline V gene are SGDLS and YYNGEE. The ends were cut back, 4 bases at V and 5 bases at J, with 18 bases in the middle. The CDR3 has 15 amino acids. The CDR3 loop is CASSPRGRVGTEAFF. The CDR3 DNA follows: TGTGCCAGCAGCCCACGAGGCAGGGTGGGAACTGAAGCTTTCTTT.